These T cell receptor beta chains were read from a single sample in a study of regulatory and conventional T cells in RAG deficiency. Sequencing used immunoSEQ multiplex PCR; TCRdb keeps in-frame clones, though not all of them. Here the sample spans some 30,000 clones, approximately 89% being singletons. The sample was also linked to a second study, of regulatory T cells.

The sample consisted of CD8+ T cells sorted from blood. These receptors were collected from a human donor in good health. CDR3s include the opening cysteine and the closing phenylalanine or tryptophan. Fields, in order: CDR3 length, V gene, clone size, J gene, D gene, CDR3 protein, CDR3 DNA. A D gene is named only where the DNA matches it firmly. Clone size is not always given. Where it is, it says once, few, many or a class for expanded clones.

len: 12; v_gene: TRBV6-5; abundance: once; j_gene: TRBJ2-2; d_gene: NA; CDR3aa: CASSLNTGELFF; CDR3nt: TGTGCCAGCAGTCTGAACACCGGGGAGCTGTTTTTT
len: 16; v_gene: TRBV27; abundance: once; j_gene: TRBJ2-7; d_gene: NA; CDR3aa: CASSFAGLYGSYEQYF; CDR3nt: TGTGCCAGCAGTTTTGCGGGGTTGTACGGCTCCTACGAGCAGTACTTC
len: 14; v_gene: TRBV2; abundance: NA; j_gene: TRBJ2-7; d_gene: NA; CDR3aa: CVSNLGPFDDEQYF; CDR3nt: TGTGTCAGCAACCTGGGGCCTTTCGACGACGAGCAGTACTTC
len: 14; v_gene: TRBV6-5; abundance: NA; j_gene: TRBJ1-1; d_gene: NA; CDR3aa: CASSYEGRRTEAFF; CDR3nt: TGTGCCAGCAGTTACGAGGGGCGAAGGACTGAAGCTTTCTTT
len: 15; v_gene: TRBV7-7; abundance: NA; j_gene: TRBJ1-1; d_gene: NA; CDR3aa: CASSSFTGVNTEAFF; CDR3nt: TGTGCTAGCAGCTCCTTTACGGGGGTGAACACTGAAGCTTTCTTT
len: 14; v_gene: TRBV15; abundance: NA; j_gene: TRBJ2-3; d_gene: NA; CDR3aa: CATKRTPLPDTQYF; CDR3nt: TGTGCCACGAAAAGGACACCCCTCCCGGATACGCAGTATTTT
len: 19; v_gene: TRBV7-9; abundance: NA; j_gene: TRBJ2-6; d_gene: NA; CDR3aa: CASSLGGGAIGPGANVLTF; CDR3nt: TGTGCCAGCAGCTTAGGGGGCGGAGCGATAGGACCTGGGGCCAACGTCCTGACTTTC
len: 14; v_gene: TRBV2; abundance: NA; j_gene: TRBJ1-1; d_gene: NA; CDR3aa: CASSDPDSNTEAFF; CDR3nt: TGTGCCAGCAGTGATCCCGACAGTAACACTGAAGCTTTCTTT
len: 14; v_gene: TRBV29-1; abundance: NA; j_gene: TRBJ1-4; d_gene: NA; CDR3aa: CSVEDLNLNEKLFF; CDR3nt: TGCAGCGTTGAAGATCTTAACCTTAATGAAAAACTGTTTTTT
len: 15; v_gene: TRBV27; abundance: NA; j_gene: TRBJ2-5; d_gene: TRBD2; CDR3aa: CASSPGLAGEKTQYF; CDR3nt: TGTGCCAGCAGTCCGGGACTAGCGGGGGAGAAGACCCAGTACTTC
len: 16; v_gene: TRBV4-1; abundance: NA; j_gene: TRBJ2-1; d_gene: TRBD2; CDR3aa: CASSHFLSGGDNEQFF; CDR3nt: TGCGCCAGCAGCCACTTTCTTAGCGGGGGGGACAATGAGCAGTTCTTC
len: 14; v_gene: TRBV25-1; abundance: NA; j_gene: TRBJ2-5; d_gene: TRBD2; CDR3aa: CASSPRGGQETQYF; CDR3nt: TGTGCCAGCAGTCCCCGGGGGGGCCAAGAGACCCAGTACTTC
len: 13; v_gene: TRBV5-1; abundance: NA; j_gene: TRBJ2-7; d_gene: NA; CDR3aa: CASSFKGAYEQYF; CDR3nt: TGCGCCAGCAGCTTTAAGGGGGCCTACGAGCAGTACTTC
len: 13; v_gene: TRBV7-9; abundance: NA; j_gene: TRBJ1-1; d_gene: NA; CDR3aa: CASSPPTYTEAFF; CDR3nt: TGTGCCAGCAGCCCCCCAACGTACACTGAAGCTTTCTTT
len: 13; v_gene: TRBV2; abundance: NA; j_gene: TRBJ2-1; d_gene: NA; CDR3aa: CASGRLVVGEQFF; CDR3nt: TGTGCCAGCGGAAGGTTAGTGGTTGGTGAGCAGTTCTTC
len: 17; v_gene: TRBV5-1; abundance: NA; j_gene: TRBJ2-1; d_gene: TRBD1; CDR3aa: CASSFFPDKQGSDEQFF; CDR3nt: TGCGCCAGCAGCTTCTTTCCCGATAAACAGGGGTCGGATGAGCAGTTCTTC
len: 13; v_gene: TRBV27; abundance: few; j_gene: TRBJ2-2; d_gene: NA; CDR3aa: CASSLVGAGELFF; CDR3nt: TGTGCCAGCAGTTTAGTCGGGGCCGGGGAGCTGTTTTTT
len: 13; v_gene: TRBV30; abundance: NA; j_gene: TRBJ1-2; d_gene: NA; CDR3aa: CAWSSGTNYGYTF; CDR3nt: TGTGCCTGGAGTTCCGGGACAAACTATGGCTACACCTTC